A single sample gave rise to the 14 T cell receptor beta chains below, sequenced in a study of shared clonotypes between healthy human individuals. Measured with immunoSEQ multiplex PCR; TCRdb has only the in-frame clones, and not every one. Here the sample spans millions of clones, 85% to 95% being singletons. The sequenced material came from naive CD4+ T cells from PBMCs. Documented subset: CD45RA+ positively selected. The receptors shown here come from a man aged 18 to 29 in good health. Some clones in this sample may be carry-over from other donors' samples.

To note about this clone: Other DNA sequences in this sample translate to the same CDR3. CDR3 nucleotide sequence: TGTGCCAGCAGCGTCGTACTAGCGGGAGGCACAGATACGCAGTATTTT. This translates into CASSVVLAGGTDTQYF. This chain joins TRBV9 and TRBJ2-3; 11 bases fit TRBD2. The germline V gene has CDR1 SGDLS and CDR2 YYNGEE. V gave up 2 bases and J gave up 1 base; unmatched junction bases: 3. This CDR3 region has 16 residues.

Of note for this clone: A read error may account for a junction end that differs from germline. The chain carries TRBV18 and TRBJ1-2; 7 bases map to TRBD1. This CDR3 region has 15 residues. CDR1 is KGHSH and CDR2 is LQKENI in the germline V gene. The CDR3 DNA sequence: TGTGCCAGCTCACCACCTCAAACAGGGGACTATGGCTACATCTTC. This sequence encodes CASSPPQTGDYGYIF. Based on the CDR3 plus reference TRBV18 and TRBJ1-2, the full variable domain is NAGVMQNPRHLVRRRGQEARLRCSPMKGHSHVYWYRQLPEEGLKFMVYLQKENIIDESGMPKERFSAEFPKEGPSILRIQQVVRGDSAAYFCASSPPQTGDYGYIFGSGTRLTVV.

This chain joins TRBV28 and TRBJ1-5; D might be TRBD1 (6 bases). The germline V gene encodes CDR1 MDHEN and CDR2 SYDVKM. The CDR3 spans 16 residues. Deletions cut 4 bases from V and 3 bases from J, with 16 bases between. CDR3 bases: TGTGCCAGCAGTTCTGGACAGTTCATGTACAATCAGCCCCAGCATTTT. It codes for CASSSGQFMYNQPQHF.

The gene calls are TRBV11-2 and TRBJ1-4, with a weak D call TRBD1 (6 bases). Germline CDR1 and CDR2: SGHAT and FQNNGV. The CDR3 length is 14 residues. The V end was cut by 5 bases, the J end by 9 bases, with 16 bases between. CDR3 DNA sequence: TGTGCCAGCAGCCCCGGAACAGGGCATAAAAAACTGTTTTTT. Encoded protein: CASSPGTGHKKLFF.

This chain connects TRBV28 to TRBJ1-2; tentatively, D is TRBD1 (5 bases). Germline CDR1 and CDR2: MDHEN and SYDVKM. The CDR3 sequence is 13 residues long. Trimming took 6 bases from V and 3 from J, leaving 11 bases between them. CDR3 amino acids: CASSNRQYYGYTF. CDR3 DNA: TGTGCCAGCAGCAACCGACAGTACTATGGCTACACCTTC.

This chain joins TRBV13 and TRBJ2-2; D gene unclear. With 1 base removed from V and 6 bases from J, the gap between germline ends came to 18 bases. Germline assignment: CDR1 PRHDT and CDR2 FYEKMQ (reference sequence). The CDR3 length is 17 residues. CDR3 coding DNA: TGTGCCAGCAGCTTAGTACCAGTGGCCAGTCGGCCCGGGGAGCTGTTTTTT. As protein: CASSLVPVASRPGELFF.

This chain uses TRBV18 with TRBJ1-1, with D hard to call. CDR3 length: 14 amino acids. V lost 2 bases to trimming and J lost 0 bases, with 7 bases between them. Germline V gives CDR1 KGHSH, CDR2 LQKENI. CDR3 nucleotide sequence: TGTGCCAGCTCACCAACAGAGATGAACACTGAAGCTTTCTTT. Amino acid sequence: CASSPTEMNTEAFF. The complete variable domain, with remaining parts taken from reference TRBV18 and TRBJ1-1, reads NAGVMQNPRHLVRRRGQEARLRCSPMKGHSHVYWYRQLPEEGLKFMVYLQKENIIDESGMPKERFSAEFPKEGPSILRIQQVVRGDSAAYFCASSPTEMNTEAFFGQGTRLTVV.

The chain is built from TRBV9 and TRBJ1-4, with 7 bases aligning to TRBD1. The CDR3 consists of 15 residues. With 0 bases clipped from V and 5 bases from J, the junction kept 4 bases outside the gene matches. The germline V gene has CDR1 SGDLS and CDR2 YYNGEE. The CDR3 sequence is CASSVGTGANEKLFF. The CDR3 DNA sequence: TGTGCCAGCAGCGTAGGGACAGGTGCCAATGAAAAACTGTTTTTT.

This rearrangement joins TRBV5-8 to TRBJ2-1; 8 bases are shared with TRBD2. Germline V lookup: CDR1 SGHTS, CDR2 YDEGEE. The junction had 10 bases not matched to a gene; V was cut back by 1 base and J by 4 bases. The CDR3 extends over 17 amino acids. The CDR3 reads CASSLSVAGGWYNEQFF. Written as DNA, the CDR3 is TGTGCCAGCAGCTTGTCGGTGGCGGGGGGTTGGTACAATGAGCAGTTCTTC.

The V and J genes are TRBV28 and TRBJ2-6; weak D call: TRBD1 (5 bases). With 7 bases removed from V and 2 bases from J, the gap between germline ends came to 12 bases. CDR3 length equals 15 residues. In germline, CDR1 is MDHEN, CDR2 SYDVKM. The CDR3 bases are TGTGCCAGCAATGGGGCGTTAGCTGGGGCCAACGTCCTGACTTTC. Its translation: CASNGALAGANVLTF.

The gene calls are TRBV28 and TRBJ2-7; 8 positions agree with TRBD2. The V gene's germline CDR1 is MDHEN and CDR2 SYDVKM. Trimming at V came to 2 bases and at J to 2 bases, leaving 5 bases not matched to a gene. The CDR3 consists of 15 residues. In nucleotides, the CDR3 is TGTGCCAGCAGTTTAACGGGACTAGTCCCCTACGAGCAGTACTTC. Its translation: CASSLTGLVPYEQYF.

The chain has TRBV5-1 and TRBJ2-7; D unclear. CDR3 length equals 14 residues. CDR1 SGHRS and CDR2 YFSETQ come from the germline V gene. V was pared by 2 bases and J by 0 bases, with 9 bases between. The CDR3 sequence: CASSLIESSYEQYF. CDR3 in DNA: TGCGCCAGCAGCTTAATAGAGAGCTCCTACGAGCAGTACTTC. Variable domain in full (rest from reference TRBV5-1 and TRBJ2-7): KAGVTQTPRYLIKTRGQQVTLSCSPISGHRSVSWYQQTPGQGLQFLFEYFSETQRNKGNFPGRFSGRQFSNSRSEMNVSTLELGDSALYLCASSLIESSYEQYFGPGTRLTVT.

This clone was counted only a few times. The sample carries other DNA sequences with the same CDR3. The chain employs TRBV7-6 and TRBJ1-1, with unresolved D. The germline V gene has CDR1 SGHVS and CDR2 FNYEAQ. The V gene lost 1 base and the J gene lost 1 base, with 4 bases spanning the gap. The CDR3 has 13 amino acids. The CDR3 loop reads CASSLGENTEAFF. The CDR3 DNA follows: TGTGCCAGCAGCTTAGGTGAGAACACTGAAGCTTTCTTT.

This clone was seen once. The rearrangement links TRBV6-1 to TRBJ2-1, with a weak D call TRBD1 (5 bases). Germline V CDR1 and CDR2: MNHNS, SASEGT. V gave up 10 bases and J gave up 1 base, with 14 bases separating them. This CDR3 has 14 amino acids. The CDR3 sequence is CANVKGSSYNEQFF. CDR3 DNA: TGTGCCAACGTCAAGGGGTCATCCTACAATGAGCAGTTCTTC.